Below, 2 T cell receptor beta chains from the same sample are listed, as sequenced in a study of T-cell memory formation after mild COVID-19. TCRdb passed the 5' RACE reads through MiXCR, listing each CDR3 protein once. Altogether approximately 300,000 distinct CDR3 sequences are present, roughly 21% being singletons, with the ten largest covering around 20%. Sequencing used PBMCs or a T cell subset sorted from them (not recorded which). The receptors were gathered from a man aged 18 to 35 who had mild COVID-19 (a few samples of this study predate the infection). Cell type and time point are not known.

This sequence joins TRBV7-3 and TRBJ2-3; 8 positions agree with TRBD2. The trim removed 6 bases at V and 14 bases at J, leaving 7 bases unmatched. The CDR3 extends over 11 amino acids. Germline V gives CDR1 SGHTA, CDR2 FQGTGA. The CDR3 protein is CASSRGGRRYF. The CDR3 region has the DNA TGTGCCAGCAGTCGCGGGGGGCGGAGGTATTTT.

The chain is built from TRBV3-1 and TRBJ1-1; TRBD1 matches 7 bases. The CDR3 runs 14 residues. Unmatched junction bases numbered 8, after V lost 5 bases and J lost 5 bases. The germline CDR1 and CDR2 sequences are LGHDT and YNNKEL (reference sequence). The DNA for the CDR3 is TGTGCCAGCAGCAGCCGGGACAGATTTACTGAAGCTTTCTTT. Protein product: CASSSRDRFTEAFF. The full variable domain, in which reference TRBV3-1 and TRBJ1-1 provide the parts outside the CDR3, is DTAVSQTPKYLVTQMGNDKSIKCEQNLGHDTMYWYKQDSKKFLKIMFSYNNKELIINETVPNRFSPKSPDKAHLNLHINSLELGDSAVYFCASSSRDRFTEAFFGQGTRLTVV.